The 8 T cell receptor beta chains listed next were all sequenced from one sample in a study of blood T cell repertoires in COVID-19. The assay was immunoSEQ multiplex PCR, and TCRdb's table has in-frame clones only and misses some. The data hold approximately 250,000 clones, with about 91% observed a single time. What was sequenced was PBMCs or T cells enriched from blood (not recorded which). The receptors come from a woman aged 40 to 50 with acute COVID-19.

The CDR3, as DNA: TGTGCCAGCAGTGGGCCTGCCTCTACTGAGCAGTTCTTC. Protein product: CASSGPASTEQFF. The chain combines TRBV28 with TRBJ2-1; D ambiguous. The CDR3 has 13 residues. Germline CDR1 reads MDHEN; CDR2 reads SYDVKM. V was cut by 5 bases and J by 9 bases, with 14 bases left in between.

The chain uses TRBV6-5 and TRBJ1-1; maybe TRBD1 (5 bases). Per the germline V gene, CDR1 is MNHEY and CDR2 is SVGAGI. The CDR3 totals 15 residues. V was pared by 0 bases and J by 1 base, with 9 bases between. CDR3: CASSYSAGPNTEAFF. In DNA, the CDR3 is TGTGCCAGCAGTTACTCGGCAGGGCCGAACACTGAAGCTTTCTTT.

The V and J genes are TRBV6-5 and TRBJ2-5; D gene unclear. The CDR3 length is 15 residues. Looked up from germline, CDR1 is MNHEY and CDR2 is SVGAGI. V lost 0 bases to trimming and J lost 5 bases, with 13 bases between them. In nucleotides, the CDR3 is TGTGCCAGCAGTTACTCGTTGCAGGCGTGGGAGACCCAGTACTTC. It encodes CASSYSLQAWETQYF.

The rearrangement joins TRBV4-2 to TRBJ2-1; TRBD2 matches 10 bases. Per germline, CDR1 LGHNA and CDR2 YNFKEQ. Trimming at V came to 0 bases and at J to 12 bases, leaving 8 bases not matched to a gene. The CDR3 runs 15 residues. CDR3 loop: CASSQDKTSGWGQFF. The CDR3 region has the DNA TGTGCCAGCAGCCAAGATAAGACTAGCGGGTGGGGGCAGTTCTTC.

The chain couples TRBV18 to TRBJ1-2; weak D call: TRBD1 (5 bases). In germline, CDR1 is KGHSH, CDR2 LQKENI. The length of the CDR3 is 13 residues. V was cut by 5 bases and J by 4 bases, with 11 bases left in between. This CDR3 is CASSAGTGYGYTF. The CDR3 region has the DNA TGTGCCAGCTCAGCCGGGACTGGCTATGGCTACACCTTC.

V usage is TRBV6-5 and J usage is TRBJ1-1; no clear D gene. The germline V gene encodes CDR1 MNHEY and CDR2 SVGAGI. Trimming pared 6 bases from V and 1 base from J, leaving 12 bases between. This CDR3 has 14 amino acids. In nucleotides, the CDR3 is TGTGCCAGCAGATCTACCCCTGGGAACACTGAAGCTTTCTTT. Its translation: CASRSTPGNTEAFF.

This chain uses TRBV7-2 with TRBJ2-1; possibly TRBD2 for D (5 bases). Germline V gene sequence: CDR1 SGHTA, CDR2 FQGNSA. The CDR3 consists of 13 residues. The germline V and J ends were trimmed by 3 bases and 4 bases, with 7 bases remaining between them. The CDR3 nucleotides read TGTGCCAGCAGCTTGAGGGAATACAATGAGCAGTTCTTC. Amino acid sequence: CASSLREYNEQFF.

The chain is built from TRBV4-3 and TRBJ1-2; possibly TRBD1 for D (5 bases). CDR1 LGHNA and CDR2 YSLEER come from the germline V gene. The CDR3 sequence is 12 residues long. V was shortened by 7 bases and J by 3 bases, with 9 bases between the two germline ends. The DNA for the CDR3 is TGCGCCAGCAAAGGGGTGGACTATGGCTACACCTTC. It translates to CASKGVDYGYTF.